This is a list of T cell receptor beta chains from one sample in a study of T-cell memory formation after mild COVID-19. Each CDR3 protein gets one entry after TCRdb re-called the 5' RACE reads with MiXCR. The sample holds around 150,000 distinct CDR3 sequences, roughly 10% seen once. The sequencing sample was made of PBMCs or a T cell subset sorted from them (not recorded which). These receptors all come from a man aged 18 to 29 who had mild COVID-19 (a few samples of this study predate the infection). Cell type and time point are not known. Both conserved end residues are part of each CDR3. D genes are given only for firm matches. Not every row has a clone size; where given, it reads once, few, many or a size class.

v_gene,abundance,j_gene,d_gene,CDR3nt,CDR3aa
TRBV4-3,-,TRBJ1-6,-,TGCGCCAGCAGCCAAGACTATCCAGGTGGCTCACCCCTCCACTTT,CASSQDYPGGSPLHF
TRBV7-2,-,TRBJ2-3,-,TGTGCCAGCAGCTTAGTCGTCACAGATACGCAGTATTTT,CASSLVVTDTQYF
TRBV6-5,many,TRBJ1-1,-,TGTGCCAGCAGTTATGATCGGGGGATAAGAACTGAAGCTTTCTTT,CASSYDRGIRTEAFF
TRBV12-3/TRBV12-4,few,TRBJ1-4,-,TGTGCCAGCAGTGTCGGTGGGAAACTGTTTTTT,CASSVGGKLFF
TRBV6-5,-,TRBJ2-1,TRBD2,TGTGCCAGCAGTTACTGGGCGGGGGGACCCTACAATGAGCAGTTCTTC,CASSYWAGGPYNEQFF
TRBV7-2,few,TRBJ2-1,TRBD1,TGTGCCAGCAGCTTAGCCGGGACAGCCTACAATGAGCAGTTCTTC,CASSLAGTAYNEQFF
TRBV12-3/TRBV12-4,-,TRBJ1-4,TRBD1,TGTGCCAGCAGTCTCTTCCAGGGGGGAAAACTGTTTTTT,CASSLFQGGKLFF
TRBV18,-,TRBJ1-2,TRBD1,TGTGCCAGCTCACCATATACGACAGGGGCAGGTGACTATGGCTACACCTTC,CASSPYTTGAGDYGYTF
TRBV19,-,TRBJ2-3,-,TGTGCCAGTAGGGGGCTAGCGTCGGCCGAGATAACGCAGTATTTT,CASRGLASAEITQYF
TRBV12-3/TRBV12-4,many,TRBJ2-3,TRBD2,TGTGCCAGCAGTTTAAGTCGGCGGGGGGGCCTTCTTAGCACAGATACGCAGTATTTT,CASSLSRRGGLLSTDTQYF
TRBV5-1,few,TRBJ2-5,-,TGCGCCAGCAGCTTGGGGGCCCGAGGAGAGACCCAGTACTTC,CASSLGARGETQYF
TRBV12-3/TRBV12-4,few,TRBJ1-1,TRBD1,TGTGCCAGCAGTTTAACAGGGGGAGCGACTGAAGCTTTCTTT,CASSLTGGATEAFF
TRBV14,few,TRBJ1-1,-,TGTGCCAGCAGCCGGGAAGGCCCCCGGACTGAAGCTTTCTTT,CASSREGPRTEAFF
TRBV5-1,many,TRBJ1-4,TRBD1,TGCGCCAGCAGCTGGGGACAGGGAGGTGAAAAACTGTTTTTT,CASSWGQGGEKLFF
TRBV3-1,many,TRBJ2-5,-,TGTGCCAGCAGCCCCGGGACTGACGGGAGGACCCAGTACTTC,CASSPGTDGRTQYF
TRBV5-1,once,TRBJ2-1,TRBD2,TGCGCCAGCAGCTTGGCGCTAGCGGGAGACAATGAGCAGTTCTTC,CASSLALAGDNEQFF
TRBV5-1,few,TRBJ2-3,TRBD2,TGCGCCAGCAGCTTGGGAGCGGGGCTTACAGATACGCAGTATTTT,CASSLGAGLTDTQYF
TRBV15,few,TRBJ2-3,TRBD2,TGTGCCACCAGCATTCTAGCGGAGAGCACAGATACGCAGTATTTT,CATSILAESTDTQYF
TRBV9,-,TRBJ2-3,TRBD2,TGTGCCAGCAGCGTATCGGCGGGGGTGACAGATACGCAGTATTTT,CASSVSAGVTDTQYF
TRBV4-3,-,TRBJ2-3,TRBD2,TGCGCCAGCAGCCTAAGCGGGGCGACAGATACGCAGTATTTT,CASSLSGATDTQYF
TRBV11-2,many,TRBJ1-2,-,TGTGCCAGCAGCTTAGACGCCGCTGGCTACACCTTC,CASSLDAAGYTF
TRBV6-6,-,TRBJ1-1,-,TGTGCCAGCAGTTACTCGCGGGATCCCACTTCTTTCTTT,CASSYSRDPTSFF
TRBV7-3,-,TRBJ2-3,TRBD2,TGTGCCAGCAGCTCTAGCGGGGGGCGCACAGATACGCAGTATTTT,CASSSSGGRTDTQYF
TRBV11-3,-,TRBJ2-2,-,TGTGCCAGCAGCTTAGGCAGGGGTAACGGGGAGCTGTTTTTT,CASSLGRGNGELFF
TRBV12-3/TRBV12-4,-,TRBJ2-5,-,TGTGCCAGCAGTCACGATCGATTGGTACGAGAGACCCAGTACTTC,CASSHDRLVRETQYF
TRBV7-7,few,TRBJ2-1,TRBD2,TGTGCCAGCAGCTCCATACGGGGGGATATAAATGAGCAGTTCTTC,CASSSIRGDINEQFF
TRBV12-3/TRBV12-4,-,TRBJ2-3,TRBD2,TGTGCCAGCAGTTGGGCTAGCCGGGCGGGGGGCACAGATACGCAGTATTTT,CASSWASRAGGTDTQYF
TRBV6-6,many,TRBJ1-6,-,TGTGCCAGCCGACCACCCCTCCACTTT,CASRPPLHF
TRBV5-1,many,TRBJ2-5,TRBD1,TGCGCCAGCAGCTCCCAGACAGGGGGAGAGACCCAGTACTTC,CASSSQTGGETQYF
TRBV19,few,TRBJ1-2,-,TGTGCCAGTAATCGGCGTGATGGCTACACCTTC,CASNRRDGYTF
TRBV7-2,-,TRBJ1-2,-,TGTGCCAGCAGCTCAGGGGCCGGGGACGGCTACACCTTC,CASSSGAGDGYTF
TRBV18,few,TRBJ1-5,TRBD1,TGTGCCAGCTCACCCACAGGGGGCTTTAGCAATCAGCCCCAGCATTTT,CASSPTGGFSNQPQHF
TRBV15,once,TRBJ2-5,-,TGTGCCACCAGCAGAGGGGGGGACGACGGGACCCAGTACTTC,CATSRGGDDGTQYF
TRBV5-1,few,TRBJ1-2,TRBD1,TGCGCCAGCAGCACTGGGACAGGGACAGCTAACTATGGCTACACCTTC,CASSTGTGTANYGYTF
TRBV3-1,few,TRBJ1-5,TRBD1,TGTGCCAGCAGTCCCGGGACAGGGCTAGCGGGCCAGCCCCAGCATTTT,CASSPGTGLAGQPQHF
TRBV20-1,-,TRBJ1-5,TRBD1,TGCAGTGCTACGGGACAGGGGATATGGAATCAGCCCCAGCATTTT,CSATGQGIWNQPQHF
TRBV11-3,few,TRBJ2-1,TRBD2,TGTGCCAGCAGTCCCAGACTAGCGGGCGTAGATGAGCAGTTCTTC,CASSPRLAGVDEQFF
TRBV28,few,TRBJ2-7,-,TGTGCCAGCAGCCCGAGAGGGAATACCTACGAGCAGTACTTC,CASSPRGNTYEQYF
TRBV7-2,few,TRBJ1-2,TRBD1,TGTGCCAGCAGCTTAGGACCTCTACAGGGGGTGAGCTATGGCTACACCTTC,CASSLGPLQGVSYGYTF